The 15 T cell receptor beta chains listed next were all sequenced from one sample in a study of CD8+ T cells in alopecia areata. Investigators isolated RNA and reverse transcribed it into cDNA to act as the sequencing template. Only in-frame clones appear in the TCRdb table, and some are missing; sequencing was by immunoSEQ multiplex PCR. The sample comprises 150,000 to 180,000 clones, 40% to 65% of which are singletons, and roughly a fifth rests with the top ten. The material was CD8+ T cells sorted from blood, obtained at week 0. These receptors were obtained from a human donor with alopecia areata.

The rearrangement joins TRBV29-1 to TRBJ2-3, with D possibly matching TRBD2 (6 bases). CDR3 length equals 17 residues. V lost 3 bases and J 1 base, leaving 20 bases between the germline ends. Germline lookup yields CDR1 SQVTM and CDR2 ANQGSEA. The CDR3 region has the DNA TGCAGCGTTGACGGGATAGGAGGGCCACAACGCACAGATACGCAGTATTTT. Its protein product is CSVDGIGGPQRTDTQYF.

The rearrangement joins TRBV7-2 to TRBJ1-4; D remains unclear. Germline V gene sequence: CDR1 SGHTA, CDR2 FQGNSA. The CDR3 runs 15 residues. V gave up 4 bases and J gave up 5 bases, with 14 bases separating them. CDR3 sequence reads: CASSSTVGGNEKLFF. CDR3 DNA: TGTGCCAGCAGCTCCACAGTAGGAGGAAATGAAAAACTGTTTTTT. The whole variable domain, remainder taken from reference TRBV7-2 and TRBJ1-4, is GAGVSQSPSNKVTEKGKDVELRCDPISGHTALYWYRQSLGQGLEFLIYFQGNSAPDKSGLPSDRFSAERTGGSVSTLTIQRTQQEDSAVYLCASSSTVGGNEKLFFGSGTQLSVL.

This clone was counted between two and nine times. This chain uses TRBV29-1 with TRBJ2-7; D not certain. V lost 1 base, J lost 2 bases, and 18 bases lay in between. Germline CDR1 reads SQVTM; CDR2 reads ANQGSEA. The length of the CDR3 is 16 residues. CDR3 nucleotides: TGCAGCGTTGAAGCGCATTCGAACGGCGCAACCTACGAGCAGTACTTC. Translated: CSVEAHSNGATYEQYF.

The genes are TRBV7-3 and TRBJ2-5, with D unresolved. V lost 2 bases and J 5 bases, leaving 9 bases between the germline ends. The CDR3 runs 13 residues. CDR1 and CDR2 (germline): SGHTA, FQGTGA. Here the CDR3 DNA reads TGTGCCAGCAGCTTAGATTTTGAGGAGACCCAGTACTTC. It encodes CASSLDFEETQYF.

In this sample, this clone turned up a few times. The V call is TRBV6-4, the J call TRBJ2-3, with a weak D call TRBD2 (6 bases). The V end was cut by 4 bases, the J end by 0 bases, with 8 bases between. The CDR3 runs to 14 residues. Per the germline V gene, CDR1 is MRHNA and CDR2 is SNTAGT. The CDR3 loop is CASSAGTSTDTQYF. CDR3 DNA sequence: TGTGCCAGCAGTGCGGGGACTAGCACAGATACGCAGTATTTT.

In its sample, this clone was seen a few times. V usage is TRBV25-1 and J usage is TRBJ1-5; TRBD1 is a possible D gene (6 bases). The CDR3 consists of 13 residues. Germline V gene sequence: CDR1 MGHDK, CDR2 SYGVNS. V lost 6 bases and J lost 7, with 13 bases in between. Here the CDR3 reads CASSAGDQQPQHF. Written as DNA, the CDR3 is TGTGCCAGCAGCGCAGGGGACCAACAGCCCCAGCATTTT. The full variable domain, completed using reference TRBV25-1 and TRBJ1-5, is EADIYQTPRYLVIGTGKKITLECSQTMGHDKMYWYQQDPGMELHLIHYSYGVNSTEKGDLSSESTVSRIRTEHFPLTLESARPSHTSQYLCASSAGDQQPQHFGDGTRLSIL.

This clone was seen only a few times. V usage is TRBV10-3 and J usage is TRBJ2-3, with TRBD2 matching over 10 bases. Germline CDR1 reads ENHRY; CDR2 reads SYGVKD. This CDR3 is built from 17 residues. Losses at the gene ends were 2 bases for V and 7 bases for J; bases not matched to a gene: 12. CDR3 protein: CAISERSSGGIQNTQYF. The CDR3, as DNA: TGTGCCATCAGTGAGAGAAGTAGCGGGGGGATACAAAATACGCAGTATTTT.

This clone was picked up a small number of times. J is TRBJ1-2 and V is TRBV29-1, with TRBD1 matching over 7 bases. J gave up 8 bases and V 2 bases, and 14 bases lay outside the gene matches. Germline-derived CDR1 and CDR2 are SQVTM and ANQGSEA. This CDR3 contains 15 residues. This CDR3 reads CSVEFGQGVKVGYTF. The CDR3 nucleotides are TGCAGCGTTGAATTTGGGCAGGGGGTTAAAGTCGGCTACACCTTC.

The chain has TRBV2 and TRBJ1-2; the D is unclear. The CDR3 length is 13 residues. V shed 5 bases and J shed 4 bases, with 11 bases lying between them. Germline V lookup: CDR1 SNHLY, CDR2 FYNNEI. CDR3 sequence: CASSPGAGYGYTF. The CDR3 bases are TGTGCCAGCAGTCCGGGTGCCGGCTATGGCTACACCTTC.

In its sample, this clone was seen a few times. The chain is built from TRBV29-1 and TRBJ2-5, with TRBD1 matching over 10 bases. V dropped 3 bases and J dropped 5; count of bases not matched to a gene: 6. CDR1 SQVTM and CDR2 ANQGSEA come from the germline V gene. CDR3 size: 14 residues. CDR3 residues: CSVDRQGAMETQYF. CDR3 bases: TGCAGCGTTGATCGACAGGGGGCCATGGAGACCCAGTACTTC.

This chain connects TRBV6-5 to TRBJ2-7, with a tentative D call TRBD2 (6 bases). The CDR3 sequence is 14 residues long. Per germline, CDR1 MNHEY and CDR2 SVGAGI. With 6 bases removed from V and 2 bases from J, the gap between germline ends came to 14 bases. CDR3 amino acids: CASSPTGETYEQYF. CDR3 nucleotides: TGTGCCAGCAGCCCTACGGGGGAAACCTACGAGCAGTACTTC.

The chain joins TRBV6-5 to TRBJ2-3; TRBD1 is a possible D gene (6 bases). V gave up 6 bases and J gave up 5 bases, with 12 bases separating them. The length of the CDR3 is 13 residues. Germline V lookup: CDR1 MNHEY, CDR2 SVGAGI. CDR3 sequence: CASSVTGRDTQYF. The CDR3 DNA follows: TGTGCCAGCAGCGTTACAGGGCGAGATACGCAGTATTTT.

The DNA of the CDR3 is TGTGCCAGCAGTTTACTAGCGGATAGCTCCTACGAGCAGTACTTC. Amino acids: CASSLLADSSYEQYF. The chain uses TRBV2 and TRBJ2-7; the match to TRBD2 covers 8 bases. This CDR3 contains 15 residues. The J segment lost 0 bases and the V segment lost 5 bases, leaving 6 bases of the junction unmatched. Germline V gives CDR1 SNHLY, CDR2 FYNNEI.

This rearrangement joins TRBV2 to TRBJ2-7, with 11 bases fitting TRBD2. V gave up 6 bases and J gave up 3 bases; unmatched junction bases: 7. The CDR3 is 15 residues long. Germline loops: CDR1 SNHLY, CDR2 FYNNEI. CDR3 bases: TGTGCCAGCAGCGACTGGACTAGCGGGTACTACGAGCAGTACTTC. Residues: CASSDWTSGYYEQYF.

This sequence joins TRBV30 and TRBJ2-4, with D unresolved. Germline loops: CDR1 GTSNPN, CDR2 SVGIG (reference sequence). The CDR3 runs 13 residues. Trimming shortened V by 0 bases and J by 4 bases, and 7 bases separated the two germline ends. The CDR3 bases are TGTGCCTGGAGTGTCGGACCGAAAAACATTCAGTACTTC. The encoded protein is CAWSVGPKNIQYF.